This T cell receptor beta chain was profiled in a study of PD-L1 blockade in urothelial cancer. Study details: About 90% of the 29 patients were males with bladder-origin urothelial cancer. Once treatment had started, blood was analyzed at 3 weeks (second dose) and again at 6 weeks.

A note on this clone: Its antigen is not identified.

The assay was immunoSEQ multiplex PCR, and TCRdb's table has in-frame clones only and misses some. The data hold 15,000 to 20,000 clones, with around nine tenths observed a single time. Study-level points and caveats: Pretreatment peripheral blood TCR clonality that fell below the median predicted better survival among the patients studied.

Time point in this sample: pretreatment peripheral blood. It was locally advanced or metastatic urothelial carcinoma that patients had. V dropped 11 bases and J dropped 6 bases, with 14 bases sitting between them. Germline CDR1 and CDR2: MNHNS and SASEGT. The CDR3 covers 13 residues. This chain links TRBV6-1 with TRBJ1-6; D may be TRBD1 (6 bases). The clonotype comes from a man between 65 and 85 years old with urothelial cancer. The starting material was PBMCs, obtained around atezolizumab (anti-PD-L1) treatment. CDR3 DNA: TGTGCCGGTCGGACAGATATTAATTCACCCCTCCACTTT. This codes for CAGRTDINSPLHF.